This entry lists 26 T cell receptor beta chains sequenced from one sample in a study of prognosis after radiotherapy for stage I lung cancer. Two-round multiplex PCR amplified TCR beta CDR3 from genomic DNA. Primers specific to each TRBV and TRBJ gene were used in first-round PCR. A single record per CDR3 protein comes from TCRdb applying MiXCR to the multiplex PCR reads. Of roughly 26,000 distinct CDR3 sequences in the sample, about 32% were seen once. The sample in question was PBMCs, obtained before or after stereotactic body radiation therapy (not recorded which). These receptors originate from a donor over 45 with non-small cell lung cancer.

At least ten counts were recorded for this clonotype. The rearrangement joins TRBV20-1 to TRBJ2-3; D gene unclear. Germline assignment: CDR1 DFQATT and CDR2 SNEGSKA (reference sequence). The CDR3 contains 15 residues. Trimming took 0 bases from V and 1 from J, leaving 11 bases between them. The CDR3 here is CSAREPSRGTDTQYF. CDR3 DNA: TGCAGTGCTAGAGAGCCAAGTCGGGGCACAGATACGCAGTATTTT.

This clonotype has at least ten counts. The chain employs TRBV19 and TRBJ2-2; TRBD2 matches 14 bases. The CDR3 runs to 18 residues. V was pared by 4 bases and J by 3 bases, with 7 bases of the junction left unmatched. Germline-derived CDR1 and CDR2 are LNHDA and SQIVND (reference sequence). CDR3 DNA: TGTGCCAGTAGTACCTCCCGGGGACTAGCGGGAGACACCGGGGAGCTGTTTTTT. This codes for CASSTSRGLAGDTGELFF.

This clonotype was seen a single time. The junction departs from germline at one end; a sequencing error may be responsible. This CDR3 is CASSCGRYEQHF. For the CDR3, the DNA is TGTGCCAGCAGTTGTGGACGCTACGAGCAGCACTTC. This chain uses TRBV28 with TRBJ2-7; D is ambiguous. CDR3 length equals 12 residues. The germline V gene has CDR1 MDHEN and CDR2 SYDVKM.

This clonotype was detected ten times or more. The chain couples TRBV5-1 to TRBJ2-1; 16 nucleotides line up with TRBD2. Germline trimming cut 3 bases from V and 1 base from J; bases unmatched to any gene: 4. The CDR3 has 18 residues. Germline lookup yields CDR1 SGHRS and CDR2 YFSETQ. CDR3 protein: CASSWGLAGGFSYNEQFF. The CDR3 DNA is TGCGCCAGCAGCTGGGGACTAGCGGGGGGGTTTTCCTACAATGAGCAGTTCTTC.

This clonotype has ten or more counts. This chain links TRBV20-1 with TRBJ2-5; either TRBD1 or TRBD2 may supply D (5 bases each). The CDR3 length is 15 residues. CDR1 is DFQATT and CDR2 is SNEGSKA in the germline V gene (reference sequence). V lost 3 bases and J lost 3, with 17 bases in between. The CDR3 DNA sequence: TGCAGTGCTAGCATAGACTCCGGGACCGAAGAGACCCAGTACTTC. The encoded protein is CSASIDSGTEETQYF.

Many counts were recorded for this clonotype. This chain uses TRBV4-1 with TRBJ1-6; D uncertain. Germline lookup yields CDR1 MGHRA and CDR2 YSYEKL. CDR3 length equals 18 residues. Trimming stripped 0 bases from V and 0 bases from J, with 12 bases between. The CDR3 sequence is CASSQEVPGSSYNSPLHF. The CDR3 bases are TGCGCCAGCAGCCAAGAAGTGCCGGGGAGCTCCTATAATTCACCCCTCCACTTT.

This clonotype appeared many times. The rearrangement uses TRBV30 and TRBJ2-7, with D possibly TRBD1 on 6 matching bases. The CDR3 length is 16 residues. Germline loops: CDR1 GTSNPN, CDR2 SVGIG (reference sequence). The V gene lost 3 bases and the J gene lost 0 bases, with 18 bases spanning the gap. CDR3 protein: CAWRRSGGGSSYEQYF. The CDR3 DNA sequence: TGTGCCTGGAGACGTAGTGGGGGCGGTAGCTCCTACGAGCAGTACTTC.

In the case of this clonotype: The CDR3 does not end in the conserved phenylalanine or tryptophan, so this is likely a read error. The CDR3 DNA sequence: TGTGCCAGTAGTGGGTCCGGGACTAGCGGGGCCGAGACCCAGTTCCTC. This encodes CASSGSGTSGAETQFL. V usage is TRBV19 and J usage is TRBJ2-1; 13 bases line up with TRBD2. The CDR3 has 16 residues. Germline trimming cut 5 bases from V and 13 bases from J; bases unmatched to any gene: 14. Germline loops: CDR1 LNHDA, CDR2 SQIVND (reference sequence).

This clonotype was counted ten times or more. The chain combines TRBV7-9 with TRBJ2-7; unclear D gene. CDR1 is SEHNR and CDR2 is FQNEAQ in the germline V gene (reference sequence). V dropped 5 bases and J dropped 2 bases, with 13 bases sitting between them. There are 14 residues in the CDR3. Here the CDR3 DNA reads TGTGCCAGCAGCGGCTCTCCCCGGCCCTACGAGCAGTACTTC. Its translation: CASSGSPRPYEQYF.

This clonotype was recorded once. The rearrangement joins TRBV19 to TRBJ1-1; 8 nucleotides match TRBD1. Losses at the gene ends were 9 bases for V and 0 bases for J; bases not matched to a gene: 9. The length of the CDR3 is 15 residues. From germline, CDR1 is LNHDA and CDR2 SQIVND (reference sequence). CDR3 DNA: TGTGCCAGCACCCAGGGGGCGGTATTGAACACTGAAGCTTTCTTT. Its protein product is CASTQGAVLNTEAFF.

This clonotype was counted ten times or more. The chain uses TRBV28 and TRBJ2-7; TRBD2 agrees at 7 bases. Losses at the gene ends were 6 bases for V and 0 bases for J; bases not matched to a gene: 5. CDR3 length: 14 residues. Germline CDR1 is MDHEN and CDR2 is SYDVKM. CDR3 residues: CASRWGGSSYEQYF. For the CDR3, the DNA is TGTGCCAGCAGATGGGGCGGGAGCTCCTACGAGCAGTACTTC.

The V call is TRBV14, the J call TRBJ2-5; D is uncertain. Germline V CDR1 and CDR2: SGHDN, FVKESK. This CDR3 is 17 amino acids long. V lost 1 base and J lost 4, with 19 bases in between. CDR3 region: CASSQGFRASGGETQYF. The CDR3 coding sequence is TGTGCCAGCAGCCAAGGGTTCCGGGCCTCCGGTGGAGAGACCCAGTACTTC.

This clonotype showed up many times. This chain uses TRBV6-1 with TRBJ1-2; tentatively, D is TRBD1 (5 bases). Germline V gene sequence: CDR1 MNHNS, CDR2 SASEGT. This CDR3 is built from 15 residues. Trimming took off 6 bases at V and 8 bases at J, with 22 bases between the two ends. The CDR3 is CASRIITGTSGGYTF. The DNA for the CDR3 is TGTGCCAGCAGGATAATTACCGGGACCAGTGGAGGCTACACCTTC.

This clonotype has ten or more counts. CDR3 residues: CSARGQGKPYEQYF. In DNA, the CDR3 is TGCAGTGCTAGAGGACAGGGAAAACCCTACGAGCAGTACTTC. The chain is built from TRBV20-1 and TRBJ2-7; 7 positions match TRBD1. V dropped 1 base and J dropped 2; count of bases not matched to a gene: 5. The CDR3 totals 14 residues. Germline V gene data show CDR1 as DFQATT and CDR2 as SNEGSKA (reference sequence).

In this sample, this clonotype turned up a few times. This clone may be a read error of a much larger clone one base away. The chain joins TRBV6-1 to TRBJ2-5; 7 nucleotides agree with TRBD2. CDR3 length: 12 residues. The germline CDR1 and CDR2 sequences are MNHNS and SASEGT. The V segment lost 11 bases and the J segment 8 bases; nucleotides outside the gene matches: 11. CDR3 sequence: CAARTAGDTQYF. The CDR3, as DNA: TGTGCCGCGCGGACTGCGGGGGATACCCAGTACTTC.

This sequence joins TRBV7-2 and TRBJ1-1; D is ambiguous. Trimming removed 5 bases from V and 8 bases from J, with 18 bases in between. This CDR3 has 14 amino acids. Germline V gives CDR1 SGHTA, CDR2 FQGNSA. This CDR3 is CASSPMVAGFEAFF. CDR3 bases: TGTGCCAGCAGCCCCATGGTTGCTGGGTTCGAAGCTTTCTTT.

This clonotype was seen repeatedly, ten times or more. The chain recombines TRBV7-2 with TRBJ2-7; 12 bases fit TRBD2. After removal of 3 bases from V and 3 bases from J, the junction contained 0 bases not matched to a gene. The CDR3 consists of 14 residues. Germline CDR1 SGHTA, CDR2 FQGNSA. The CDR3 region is CASSLGLAGYEQYF. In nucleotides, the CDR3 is TGTGCCAGCAGCTTGGGACTAGCGGGCTACGAGCAGTACTTC.

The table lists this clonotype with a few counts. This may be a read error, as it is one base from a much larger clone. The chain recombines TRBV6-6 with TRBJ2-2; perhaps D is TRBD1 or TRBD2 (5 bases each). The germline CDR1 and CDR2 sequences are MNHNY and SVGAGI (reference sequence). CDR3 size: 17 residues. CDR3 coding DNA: TGTGCCAGCAGTTACTCGCAGGAAGGGACGAACACCGTGGAGCTGTTTTTT. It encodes CASSYSQEGTNTVELFF.

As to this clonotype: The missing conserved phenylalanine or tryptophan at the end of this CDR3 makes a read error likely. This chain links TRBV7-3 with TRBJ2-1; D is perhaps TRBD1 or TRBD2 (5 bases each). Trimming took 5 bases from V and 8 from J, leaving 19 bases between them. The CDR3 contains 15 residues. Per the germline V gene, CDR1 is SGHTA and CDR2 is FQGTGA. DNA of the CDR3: TGTGCCAGCAGCGTCGAGGGGAGCGTGTACTATGAGCAGTTCCTC. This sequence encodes CASSVEGSVYYEQFL.

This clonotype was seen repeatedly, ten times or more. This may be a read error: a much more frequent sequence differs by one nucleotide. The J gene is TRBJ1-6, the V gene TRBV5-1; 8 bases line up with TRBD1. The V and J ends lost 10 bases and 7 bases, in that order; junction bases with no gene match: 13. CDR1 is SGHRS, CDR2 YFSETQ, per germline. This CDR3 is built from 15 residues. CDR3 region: CAGKVVQGENSPLHF. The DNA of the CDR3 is TGCGCCGGCAAGGTGGTACAGGGGGAGAATTCACCCCTCCACTTT.

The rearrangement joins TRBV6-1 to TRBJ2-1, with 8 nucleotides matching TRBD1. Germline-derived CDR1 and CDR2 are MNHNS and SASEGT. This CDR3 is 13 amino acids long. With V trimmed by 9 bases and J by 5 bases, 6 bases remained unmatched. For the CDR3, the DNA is TGTGCCAGTTCGGACAGGGTTGACAATGAGCAGTTCTTC. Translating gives CASSDRVDNEQFF.

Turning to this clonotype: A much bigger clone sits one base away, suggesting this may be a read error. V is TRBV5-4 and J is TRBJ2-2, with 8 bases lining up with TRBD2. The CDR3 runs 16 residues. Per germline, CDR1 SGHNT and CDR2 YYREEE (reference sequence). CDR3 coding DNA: TGTGCCGGCAGCCCGTCGTCCGGGGGGGCTACCGGGGAGCTGTTTTTT. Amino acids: CAGSPSSGGATGELFF.

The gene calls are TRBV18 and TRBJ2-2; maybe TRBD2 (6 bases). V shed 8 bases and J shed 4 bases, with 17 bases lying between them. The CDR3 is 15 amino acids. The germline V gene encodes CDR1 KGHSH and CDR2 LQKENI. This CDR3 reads CASRTNGGFTGELFF. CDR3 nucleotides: TGTGCCAGCCGTACTAACGGGGGATTCACCGGGGAGCTGTTTTTT.

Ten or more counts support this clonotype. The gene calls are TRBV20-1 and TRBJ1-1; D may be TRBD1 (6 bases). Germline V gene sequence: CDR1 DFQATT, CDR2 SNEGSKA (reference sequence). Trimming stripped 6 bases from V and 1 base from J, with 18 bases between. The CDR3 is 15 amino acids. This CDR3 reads CSALGQSTSNTEAFF. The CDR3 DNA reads TGCAGTGCACTAGGACAGTCCACATCGAACACTGAAGCTTTCTTT.

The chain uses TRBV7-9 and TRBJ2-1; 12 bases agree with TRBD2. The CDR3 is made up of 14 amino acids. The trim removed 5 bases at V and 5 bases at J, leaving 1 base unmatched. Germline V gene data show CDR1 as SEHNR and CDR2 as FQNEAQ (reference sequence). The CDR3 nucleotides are TGTGCCAGCAGCCGACTAGCGGGAGACAATGAGCAGTTCTTC. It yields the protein CASSRLAGDNEQFF.

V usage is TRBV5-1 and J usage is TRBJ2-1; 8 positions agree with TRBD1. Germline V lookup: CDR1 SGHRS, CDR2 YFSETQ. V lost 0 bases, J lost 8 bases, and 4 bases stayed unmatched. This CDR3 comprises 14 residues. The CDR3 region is CASSLAETGDEQFF. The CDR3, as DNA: TGCGCCAGCAGCTTGGCCGAGACAGGGGATGAGCAGTTCTTC.